One sample yielded the 21 T cell receptor beta chains listed below, sequenced in a study of T cells in Graves' hyperthyroidism and ophthalmopathy. RNA transcripts yielded amplified TCR beta CDR3 regions. HTBI primers were employed in a first-round RT-PCR of the TCR CDR3. In TCRdb, the multiplex PCR reads were re-called with MiXCR into one record per CDR3 protein. This table has 300,000 to 350,000 distinct CDR3 sequences, 15% to 20% appearing once. The sample comprised blood. The receptor set was obtained from a woman between 45 and 65 years old with Graves' hyperthyroidism.

The sample holds a few counts of this clonotype. The chain combines TRBV5-1 with TRBJ1-5, with D possibly TRBD1 on 6 matching bases. Germline CDR1 reads SGHRS; CDR2 reads YFSETQ. CDR3 length: 14 residues. V was cut by 3 bases and J by 7 bases, with 14 bases left in between. The CDR3 region is CASSWGGAGQPQHF. CDR3 DNA sequence: TGCGCCAGCAGCTGGGGGGGCGCTGGACAGCCCCAGCATTTT.

This clonotype was observed at least ten times. CDR3 loop: CASSQVSGTYEQYF. The CDR3, as DNA: TGTGCCAGCAGCCAAGTCAGCGGAACCTACGAGCAGTACTTC. This rearrangement joins TRBV3-1 to TRBJ2-7; a weak D match, TRBD2 (5 bases). This CDR3 has 14 amino acids. V was clipped by 1 base and J by 2 bases, with 9 bases between them. Germline V gene sequence: CDR1 LGHDT, CDR2 YNNKEL (reference sequence).

Many counts were recorded for this clonotype. V and J are TRBV5-8 and TRBJ2-3; 7 bases match TRBD1. CDR3 length: 16 residues. Germline trimming cut 4 bases from V and 1 base from J; bases unmatched to any gene: 9. Germline assignment: CDR1 SGHTS and CDR2 YDEGEE. The CDR3 DNA reads TGTGCCAGCAGCCCGGAAGGGGACAGCCGCACAGATACGCAGTATTTT. Translating it yields CASSPEGDSRTDTQYF.

This clonotype was picked up a small number of times. J is TRBJ1-3 and V is TRBV6-5; perhaps TRBD1 as D (5 bases). Trimming stripped 2 bases from V and 0 bases from J, with 8 bases between. The CDR3 contains 15 residues. Germline V gives CDR1 MNHEY, CDR2 SVGAGI. The DNA for the CDR3 is TGTGCCAGCAGTTACGATACAGGCTCTGGAAACACCATATATTTT. Its protein is CASSYDTGSGNTIYF.

This clonotype was seen a few times. The rearrangement joins TRBV28 to TRBJ1-5; tentative D call: TRBD1 (5 bases). From germline, CDR1 is MDHEN and CDR2 SYDVKM. V lost 5 bases, J lost 4 bases, and 15 bases lay in between. This CDR3 comprises 15 residues. The CDR3 bases are TGTGCCAGCAGTACCTACCGGCAGGGTAATCAGCCCCAGCATTTT. As protein: CASSTYRQGNQPQHF.

The CDR3 is CASSGRQGVYEKLFF. The DNA for the CDR3 is TGTGCCAGCAGTGGAAGACAGGGAGTATATGAAAAACTGTTTTTT. V gene TRBV6-2 or TRBV6-3 combines with J gene TRBJ1-4; 7 bases match TRBD1. V lost 5 bases to trimming and J lost 6 bases; unmatched junction nucleotides: 9. The CDR3 sequence is 15 residues long. Per germline, CDR1 MNHEY and CDR2 SVGEGT.

V gene TRBV6-1 combines with J gene TRBJ1-1, with TRBD1 as a possible D gene (5 bases). This CDR3 is built from 14 residues. Germline V gene lookup returns CDR1 MNHNS and CDR2 SASEGT. Trimming cost V 2 bases and J 7 bases, with 14 bases left between them. The DNA for the CDR3 is TGTGCCAGCAGTGAACGTTTAGGGGAGAATGAAGCTTTCTTT. Translating gives CASSERLGENEAFF.

The chain links TRBV6-1 to TRBJ1-4; D is possibly TRBD1 (6 bases). Germline-derived CDR1 and CDR2 are MNHNS and SASEGT. This CDR3 region has 16 residues. With 6 bases removed from V and 5 bases from J, the gap between germline ends came to 19 bases. CDR3 in amino acids: CASSPLREDRNEKLFF. The CDR3 coding sequence is TGTGCCAGCAGCCCCCTGAGGGAGGACAGAAATGAAAAACTGTTTTTT.

This clonotype was counted between two and nine times. The chain couples TRBV5-1 to TRBJ1-2; 8 nucleotides agree with TRBD1. This CDR3 comprises 13 residues. CDR1 SGHRS and CDR2 YFSETQ come from the germline V gene. The V gene end was trimmed by 4 bases and the J gene end by 7 bases; junction bases not matched to a gene: 6. The CDR3 coding sequence is TGCGCCAGCAGCGCAACCGACAGGGGTGGCTACACCTTC. It yields the protein CASSATDRGGYTF.

This sequence joins TRBV29-1 and TRBJ2-7; D is possibly TRBD2 (5 bases). Per the germline V gene, CDR1 is SQVTM and CDR2 is ANQGSEA. This CDR3 contains 14 residues. The V and J ends lost 4 bases and 0 bases respectively, with 13 bases between them. The CDR3 coding sequence is TGCAGCGTTGGCCGGACTCAAAGCTCCTACGAGCAGTACGTC. The encoded protein is CSVGRTQSSYEQYV.

The chain has TRBV9 and TRBJ1-1; tentatively, D is TRBD1 (6 bases). Looked up from germline, CDR1 is SGDLS and CDR2 is YYNGEE. Between the trimmed V and J ends, which lost 3 bases and 5 bases, there was a span of 11 bases. This CDR3 contains 13 residues. The CDR3 is CASSEGGGTEAFF. Written as DNA, the CDR3 is TGTGCCAGCAGCGAGGGGGGAGGGACTGAAGCTTTCTTT.

At least ten counts were recorded for this clonotype. Here the CDR3 DNA reads TGTGCCAGCAGCTTAAGTCTTGAGACAGGGGCGAGCTCCTACGAGCAGTACTTC. Encoded protein: CASSLSLETGASSYEQYF. The chain employs TRBV11-1 and TRBJ2-7, with 8 bases identical to TRBD1. Looked up from germline, CDR1 is SGHAT and CDR2 is FQDESV (reference sequence). V gave up 2 bases and J gave up 0 bases; unmatched junction bases: 12. The CDR3 covers 18 residues.

The table lists this clonotype with many counts. The J gene is TRBJ2-1, the V gene TRBV5-5; D may be TRBD2 (5 bases). This CDR3 region has 15 residues. Trimming cost V 0 bases and J 6 bases, with 13 bases left between them. Germline V CDR1 and CDR2: SGHKS, YYEKEE (reference sequence). The CDR3 region is CASSLDRLPGNEQFF. The CDR3 bases are TGTGCCAGCAGCTTGGACCGACTACCGGGCAATGAGCAGTTCTTC.

This clonotype was recorded at least ten times. The chain employs TRBV12-3 or TRBV12-4 and TRBJ1-1; 8 bases are shared with TRBD1. J was trimmed by 5 bases and V by 5 bases; bases with no gene match: 4. The CDR3 spans 13 residues. The CDR3 reads CASSQGARTEAFF. The DNA of the CDR3 is TGTGCCAGCAGTCAGGGGGCCCGGACTGAAGCTTTCTTT.

This chain uses TRBV5-1 with TRBJ2-1; D is ambiguous. Between the trimmed V and J ends, which lost 5 bases and 2 bases, there was a span of 8 bases. Germline CDR1 is SGHRS and CDR2 is YFSETQ. The CDR3 length is 13 residues. CDR3 DNA sequence: TGCGCCAGCAGAAGTCTTACCTACAATGAGCAGTTCTTC. Translation gives CASRSLTYNEQFF. The entire variable domain, with the rest obtained from reference TRBV5-1 and TRBJ2-1, is as follows: KAGVTQTPRYLIKTRGQQVTLSCSPISGHRSVSWYQQTPGQGLQFLFEYFSETQRNKGNFPGRFSGRQFSNSRSEMNVSTLELGDSALYLCASRSLTYNEQFFGPGTRLTVL.

This clonotype was found many times. The chain has TRBV10-3 and TRBJ1-1; D may be TRBD1 (5 bases). CDR1 is ENHRY and CDR2 is SYGVKD in the germline V gene. V was trimmed by 0 bases and J by 6 bases, leaving 11 bases between them. The CDR3 totals 14 residues. The CDR3 DNA reads as TGTGCCATCAGTGAGTCGTCTGGGGGACCTGAAGCTTTCTTT. This translates into CAISESSGGPEAFF.

This clonotype was picked up many times. V is TRBV30 and J is TRBJ1-2, with D perhaps TRBD1 (5 bases). V was clipped by 3 bases and J by 8 bases, with 13 bases between them. This CDR3 is 12 amino acids long. Germline V gene sequence: CDR1 GTSNPN, CDR2 SVGIG (reference sequence). The CDR3 region has the DNA TGTGCCTGGAGCGTGAGCAGGGAGGGCTACACCTTC. It is translated as CAWSVSREGYTF.

At least ten counts were recorded for this clonotype. The V call is TRBV15, the J call TRBJ2-2; 7 nucleotides align to TRBD1. The trim removed 5 bases at V and 0 bases at J, leaving 3 bases unmatched. CDR3 length: 15 residues. Germline CDR1 reads LNHNV; CDR2 reads YYDKDF (reference sequence). CDR3 sequence reads: CATSPGTANTGELFF. CDR3 nucleotides: TGTGCCACCAGCCCCGGGACAGCGAACACCGGGGAGCTGTTTTTT.

This clonotype showed up just a few times. V and J are TRBV6-1 and TRBJ2-1; 12 bases are a match to TRBD2. Germline assignment: CDR1 MNHNS and CDR2 SASEGT. The CDR3 has 14 residues. V was pared by 6 bases and J by 5 bases, with 2 bases of the junction left unmatched. CDR3 in amino acids: CASRRTSGNNEQFF. In DNA, the CDR3 is TGTGCCAGCAGGAGGACTAGCGGGAACAATGAGCAGTTCTTC.

Ten or more counts support this clonotype. The chain carries TRBV2 and TRBJ2-1; 7 bases fit TRBD1. Germline V CDR1 and CDR2: SNHLY, FYNNEI. CDR3 size: 14 residues. V lost 5 bases, J lost 9 bases, and 10 bases stayed unmatched. The CDR3 nucleotides are TGTGCCAGCAGTCAACAGGGGACGGCGGGTGAGCAGTTCTTC. Its translation: CASSQQGTAGEQFF.

The chain has TRBV12-3 or TRBV12-4 and TRBJ1-5, with D perhaps TRBD1 (6 bases). CDR3 length: 16 residues. Trimming took off 0 bases at V and 5 bases at J, with 14 bases between the two ends. This chain's CDR3 is CASSLALGGVDQPQHF. In nucleotides, the CDR3 is TGTGCCAGCAGTTTAGCGCTCGGGGGCGTCGATCAGCCCCAGCATTTT.